The rows below give T cell receptor beta chains drawn from one sample of a study of cytomegalovirus exposure and HLA in healthy donors. Method: immunoSEQ multiplex PCR; TCRdb's copy keeps in-frame clones and lacks some. This table has about 80,000 clones, 70% to 80% appearing once. Sequenced: PBMCs. The receptor source for this set is a man in his forties or fifties in good health and CMV-seronegative. CDR3s include the opening cysteine and the closing phenylalanine or tryptophan. Fields, in order: D gene, V gene, J gene, clone size, CDR3 protein, CDR3 DNA. D genes are given only for firm matches. Not all rows give a size; the values are once, few, many and, for expanded clones, a class.

d_gene: TRBD2; v_gene: TRBV5-1; j_gene: TRBJ2-7; abundance: .; CDR3aa: CASSLEPSGGPNEQYF; CDR3nt: TGCGCCAGCAGCTTGGAACCTAGCGGGGGCCCCAACGAGCAGTACTTC
d_gene: .; v_gene: TRBV18; j_gene: TRBJ1-4; abundance: .; CDR3aa: CASSPTQTDNEKLFF; CDR3nt: TGTGCCAGCTCACCCACCCAGACTGATAATGAAAAACTGTTTTTT
d_gene: .; v_gene: TRBV5-6; j_gene: TRBJ1-3; abundance: .; CDR3aa: CASSLRIVQGGNTIYF; CDR3nt: TGTGCCAGCAGCTTGAGGATCGTCCAGGGGGGAAACACCATATATTTT
d_gene: TRBD1; v_gene: TRBV4-2; j_gene: TRBJ2-1; abundance: .; CDR3aa: CASSQDRTGADEQFF; CDR3nt: TGTGCCAGCAGCCAAGATCGGACAGGGGCCGATGAGCAGTTCTTC
d_gene: TRBD2; v_gene: TRBV5-5; j_gene: TRBJ2-1; abundance: .; CDR3aa: CASSLLVGRVNEQFF; CDR3nt: TGTGCCAGCAGCTTACTGGTTGGGAGGGTCAATGAGCAGTTCTTC
d_gene: TRBD1; v_gene: TRBV28; j_gene: TRBJ1-2; abundance: .; CDR3aa: CASSVQGARGYTF; CDR3nt: TGTGCCAGCAGTGTCCAGGGGGCGCGGGGCTACACCTTC
d_gene: TRBD2; v_gene: TRBV11-3; j_gene: TRBJ2-3; abundance: .; CDR3aa: CASSLGGGRRDTQYF; CDR3nt: TGTGCCAGCAGCTTAGGGGGAGGGCGCCGAGATACGCAGTATTTT
d_gene: TRBD2; v_gene: TRBV6-1; j_gene: TRBJ2-1; abundance: few; CDR3aa: CASSWTSLFF; CDR3nt: TGTGCCAGCAGCTGGACTAGCTTGTTCTTC
d_gene: TRBD2; v_gene: TRBV6-1; j_gene: TRBJ2-1; abundance: .; CDR3aa: CASSEVLAGGLNEQFF; CDR3nt: TGTGCCAGCAGTGAAGTACTAGCGGGGGGGCTAAATGAGCAGTTCTTC
d_gene: TRBD1; v_gene: TRBV19; j_gene: TRBJ1-6; abundance: .; CDR3aa: CASSRDRNSPLHF; CDR3nt: TGTGCCAGTAGTAGGGACAGGAATTCACCCCTCCACTTT
d_gene: TRBD1; v_gene: TRBV2; j_gene: TRBJ2-3; abundance: .; CDR3aa: CASRDPNRGQSTDTQYF; CDR3nt: TGTGCCAGCAGGGATCCCAACCGGGGACAGAGCACAGATACGCAGTATTTT
d_gene: TRBD1; v_gene: TRBV6-1; j_gene: TRBJ1-1; abundance: .; CDR3aa: CASGQTEAFF; CDR3nt: TGTGCCTCGGGACAGACTGAAGCTTTCTTT
d_gene: .; v_gene: TRBV7-9; j_gene: TRBJ2-7; abundance: .; CDR3aa: CASSFVGQVNRYEQYF; CDR3nt: TGCGCCAGCAGCTTTGTGGGACAAGTAAACCGCTACGAGCAGTACTTC
d_gene: TRBD1; v_gene: TRBV4-1; j_gene: TRBJ1-1; abundance: .; CDR3aa: CASSQMPGTGTTEAFF; CDR3nt: TGCGCCAGCAGCCAGATGCCCGGGACAGGGACCACTGAAGCTTTCTTT
d_gene: .; v_gene: TRBV28; j_gene: TRBJ1-5; abundance: .; CDR3aa: CASRLTGNQPQHF; CDR3nt: TGTGCCAGCAGACTCACCGGGAATCAGCCCCAGCATTTT
d_gene: .; v_gene: TRBV5-1; j_gene: TRBJ1-2; abundance: .; CDR3aa: CASSPRQGDGYTF; CDR3nt: TGCGCCAGCAGCCCCCGGCAGGGTGATGGCTACACCTTC
d_gene: .; v_gene: TRBV4-1; j_gene: TRBJ1-6; abundance: .; CDR3aa: CASSQLHSPNNSPLHF; CDR3nt: TGCGCCAGCAGCCAATTACACAGTCCCAATAATTCACCCCTCCACTTT
d_gene: .; v_gene: TRBV2; j_gene: TRBJ1-3; abundance: .; CDR3aa: CASIGGRQSFRDTIYF; CDR3nt: TGTGCCAGCATCGGGGGGCGACAGTCATTTAGAGACACCATATATTTT
d_gene: TRBD1; v_gene: TRBV6-1; j_gene: TRBJ1-4; abundance: .; CDR3aa: CASSAGGTTNEKLFF; CDR3nt: TGCGCCAGCAGCGCAGGGGGGACAACTAATGAAAAACTGTTTTTT
d_gene: .; v_gene: TRBV15; j_gene: TRBJ1-4; abundance: .; CDR3aa: CATGLLSGNLEKLFF; CDR3nt: TGTGCCACCGGCCTCCTGTCGGGGAATTTAGAAAAACTGTTTTTT